This TCR beta chain was sequenced for a study of PD-1 blockade in mismatch repair-deficient tumors. Study-level information: Enrolled about 2013-2016, patients had progressing, pretreated mismatch repair-deficient cancers of about a dozen types. Study-wide results and limits: Rapid post-treatment expansion, then contraction, generally preceding radiologic response, marked tumor-resident clones.

On this clone: What it recognizes is unknown.

PCR or immunohistochemistry showed mismatch repair deficiency in every enrolled patient. TCRs were sequenced from a few patients responding to pembrolizumab. Sequencing used immunoSEQ multiplex PCR; TCRdb keeps in-frame clones, though not all of them. Of about 120,000 clones in the sample, about three quarters were seen once. The CDR3 contains 13 residues. From germline, CDR1 is SGHTA and CDR2 FQGTGA. V gave up 5 bases and J gave up 2 bases, with 9 bases separating them. This clonotype originated in an adult with mismatch repair-deficient cancer. The V gene is TRBV7-3, the J gene TRBJ1-2, with D possibly TRBD1 on 6 matching bases. Material: peripheral blood, obtained about 60 weeks after starting pembrolizumab. The CDR3 here is CASSPDSNYGYTF. The CDR3 DNA follows: TGTGCCAGCAGCCCGGACAGCAACTATGGCTACACCTTC.